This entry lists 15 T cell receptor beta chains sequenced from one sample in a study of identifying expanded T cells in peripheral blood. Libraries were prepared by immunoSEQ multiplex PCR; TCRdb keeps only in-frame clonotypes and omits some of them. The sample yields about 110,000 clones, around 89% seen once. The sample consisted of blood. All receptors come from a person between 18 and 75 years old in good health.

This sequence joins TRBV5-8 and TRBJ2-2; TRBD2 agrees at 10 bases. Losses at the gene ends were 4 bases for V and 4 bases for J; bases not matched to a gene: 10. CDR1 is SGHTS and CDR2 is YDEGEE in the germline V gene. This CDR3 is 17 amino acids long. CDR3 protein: CASSDLLAGDFTGELFF. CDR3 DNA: TGTGCCAGCAGCGATCTTCTAGCGGGGGATTTCACCGGGGAGCTGTTTTTT.

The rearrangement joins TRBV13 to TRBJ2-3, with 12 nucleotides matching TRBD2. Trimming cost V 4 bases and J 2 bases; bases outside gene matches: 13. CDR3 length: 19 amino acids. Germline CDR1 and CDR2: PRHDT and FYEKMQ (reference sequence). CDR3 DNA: TGTGCCAGCAGCTCAAAGACTAGCGGGGGCCACTTGATCACAGATACGCAGTATTTT. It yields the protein CASSSKTSGGHLITDTQYF.

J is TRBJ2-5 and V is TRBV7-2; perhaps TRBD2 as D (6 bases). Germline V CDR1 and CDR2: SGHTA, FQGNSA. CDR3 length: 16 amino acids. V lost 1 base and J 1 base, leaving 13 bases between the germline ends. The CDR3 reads CASSLGVGGGQETQYF. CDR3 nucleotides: TGTGCCAGCAGCTTAGGGGTGGGGGGAGGCCAAGAGACCCAGTACTTC.

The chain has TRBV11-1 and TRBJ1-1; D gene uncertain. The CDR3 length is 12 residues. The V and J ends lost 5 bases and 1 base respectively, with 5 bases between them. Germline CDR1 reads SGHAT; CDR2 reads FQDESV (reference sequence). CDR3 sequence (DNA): TGTGCCAGCAGCGGGTGGAACACTGAAGCTTTCTTT. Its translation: CASSGWNTEAFF.

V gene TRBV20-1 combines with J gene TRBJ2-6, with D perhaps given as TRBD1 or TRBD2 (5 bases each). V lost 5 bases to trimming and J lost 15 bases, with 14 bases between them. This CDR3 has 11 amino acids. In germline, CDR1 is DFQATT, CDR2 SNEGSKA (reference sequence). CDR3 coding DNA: TGCAGTGCTTGGGACCGTGGGGACCTGACTTTC. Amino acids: CSAWDRGDLTF.

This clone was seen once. The CDR3 bases are TGTGCCAGCAGCTCCGGGACTAGCGGGGGGGCCTTGAACATTCAGTACTTC. It is translated as CASSSGTSGGALNIQYF. This chain joins TRBV5-4 and TRBJ2-4; 16 bases agree with TRBD2. CDR3 length equals 17 residues. Germline loops: CDR1 SGHNT, CDR2 YYREEE (reference sequence). V shed 3 bases, J shed 7 bases, and the junction held 7 bases outside the gene matches.

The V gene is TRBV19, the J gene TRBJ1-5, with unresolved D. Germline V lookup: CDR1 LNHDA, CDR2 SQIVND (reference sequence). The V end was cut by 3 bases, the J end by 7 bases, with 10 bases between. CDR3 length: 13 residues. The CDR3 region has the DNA TGTGCCAGTAGTATCCCACCCGGACAGCCCCAGCATTTT. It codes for CASSIPPGQPQHF.

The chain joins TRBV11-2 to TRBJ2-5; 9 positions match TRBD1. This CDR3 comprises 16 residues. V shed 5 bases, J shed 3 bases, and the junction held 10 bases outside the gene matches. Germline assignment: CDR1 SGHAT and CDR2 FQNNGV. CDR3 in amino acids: CASSRELDRGKETQYF. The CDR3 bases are TGTGCCAGCAGCCGAGAGTTGGACAGGGGAAAAGAGACCCAGTACTTC.

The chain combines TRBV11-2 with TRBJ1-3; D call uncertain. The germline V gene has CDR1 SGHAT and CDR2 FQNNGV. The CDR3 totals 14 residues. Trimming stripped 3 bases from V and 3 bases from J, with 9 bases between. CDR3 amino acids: CASSFEGGGNTIYF. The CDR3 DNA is TGTGCCAGCAGCTTTGAGGGAGGTGGAAACACCATATATTTT.

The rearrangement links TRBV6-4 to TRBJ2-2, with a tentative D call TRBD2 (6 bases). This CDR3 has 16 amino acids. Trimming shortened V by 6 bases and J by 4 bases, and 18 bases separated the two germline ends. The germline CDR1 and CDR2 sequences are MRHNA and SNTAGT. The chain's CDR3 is CASSAGERGGTGELFF. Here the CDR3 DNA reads TGTGCCAGCAGCGCCGGGGAAAGGGGAGGCACCGGGGAGCTGTTTTTT.

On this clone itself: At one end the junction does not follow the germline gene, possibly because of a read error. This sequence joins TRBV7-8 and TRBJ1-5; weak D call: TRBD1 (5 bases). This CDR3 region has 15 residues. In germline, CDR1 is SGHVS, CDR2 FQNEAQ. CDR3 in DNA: TGTGCCAGCAGCCGCGGGGGAACCGGACCGAGGCCCCACCATTTT. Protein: CASSRGGTGPRPHHF.

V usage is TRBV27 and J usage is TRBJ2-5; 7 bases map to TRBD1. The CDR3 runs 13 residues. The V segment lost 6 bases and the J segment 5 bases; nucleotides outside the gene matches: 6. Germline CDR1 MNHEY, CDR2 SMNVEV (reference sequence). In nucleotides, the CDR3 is TGTGCCAGCAGACGACAGGGTTGGGAGACCCAGTACTTC. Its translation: CASRRQGWETQYF.

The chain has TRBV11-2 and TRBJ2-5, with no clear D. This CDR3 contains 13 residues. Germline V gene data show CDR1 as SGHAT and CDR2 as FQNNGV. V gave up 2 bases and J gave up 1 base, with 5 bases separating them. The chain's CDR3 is CASSLLVQETQYF. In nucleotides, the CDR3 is TGTGCCAGCAGCTTACTAGTCCAAGAGACCCAGTACTTC.

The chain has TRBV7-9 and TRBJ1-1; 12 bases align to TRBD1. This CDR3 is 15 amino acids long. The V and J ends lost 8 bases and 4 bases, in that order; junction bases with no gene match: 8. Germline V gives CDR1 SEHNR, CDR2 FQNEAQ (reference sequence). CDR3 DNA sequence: TGTGCCAGCCGTCGAGAGGGACAGGGGGCCACTGAAGCTTTCTTT. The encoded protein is CASRREGQGATEAFF.

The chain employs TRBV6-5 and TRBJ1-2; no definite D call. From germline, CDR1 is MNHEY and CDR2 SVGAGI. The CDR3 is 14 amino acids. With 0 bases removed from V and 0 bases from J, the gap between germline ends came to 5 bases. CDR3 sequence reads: CASSYSPANYGYTF. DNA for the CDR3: TGTGCCAGCAGTTACTCGCCAGCTAACTATGGCTACACCTTC.